Listed below are T cell receptor beta chains from one sample, sequenced in a study of blood T cells in healthy people across ages. A single record per CDR3 protein comes from TCRdb applying MiXCR to the 5' RACE reads. The sample consists of 500,000 to 700,000 distinct CDR3 sequences, about 30% of them appearing once. Sequences were obtained from blood. The receptors were gathered from a woman over 75 in good health. Each CDR3 is given with its conserved first and last residue. A D gene is named only where the DNA matches it firmly. The listing skips clone size in some rows; elsewhere it reads once, few, many or a size class.

size	J	V	D	length	DNA	CDR3
NA	TRBJ1-5	TRBV19	NA	15	TGTGCCAGTAGTCCGAGGGACCGGGGAATCCAGCCCCAGCATTTT	CASSPRDRGIQPQHF
many	TRBJ1-5	TRBV5-1	TRBD1	13	TGCGCCAGCAGCCAGGGGGTAGGTCAGCCCCAGCATTTT	CASSQGVGQPQHF
NA	TRBJ2-7	TRBV18	NA	15	TGTGCCAGCTCACCACCGCCGACAGCTTACAATGAGCAGTACTTC	CASSPPPTAYNEQYF
few	TRBJ1-1	TRBV29-1	NA	13	TGCGGAGGACAGCGATCTTCGAACACTGAAGCTTTCTTT	CGGQRSSNTEAFF
NA	TRBJ2-1	TRBV5-4	NA	15	TGTGCCAGCAGTCGGACCAATAGCGCGTACAATGAGCAGTTCTTC	CASSRTNSAYNEQFF
NA	TRBJ2-3	TRBV7-9	TRBD2	16	TGTGCCAGCAGCCCTAGAGGACTAGCGGATACAGATACGCAGTATTTT	CASSPRGLADTDTQYF
few	TRBJ1-1	TRBV20-1	TRBD1	13	TGCAGTGCCTTGGGACAGATGAACACTGAAGCTTTCTTT	CSALGQMNTEAFF
many	TRBJ2-5	TRBV3-1	NA	15	TGTGCCAGCAGCCAAGATCGGTGGGCGAGGGGGGAGCAGTACTTC	CASSQDRWARGEQYF
many	TRBJ2-6	TRBV13	TRBD1	17	TGTGCCAGCAGCTTAGGGTCCGGGACAGGTGGGGCCAACGTCCTGACTTTC	CASSLGSGTGGANVLTF
few	TRBJ1-2	TRBV6-6	NA	17	TGTGCCAGCAGCCTTTCGGACTTCGGGACTCCTAGCTATGGCTACACCTTC	CASSLSDFGTPSYGYTF